This TCR beta chain appears in the sequencing data of a study of type 1 regulatory T cells. As for the study in general: An in vitro protocol generated T-allo10, a Tr1-enriched, alloantigen-specific CD4 T cell product. Study-wide findings and caveats: Tr1 cells had a more restricted TCR repertoire than non-Tr1 cells.

TCRdb processed the reads anew with MiXCR; each CDR3 protein has one entry. The repertoire holds 55,000 to 65,000 distinct CDR3 sequences, with around 62% as singletons. This clonotype turned up a few times. The antigen is not known. V was cut by 7 bases and J by 2 bases, with 12 bases left in between. The germline gives CDR1 SGHRS, CDR2 YFSETQ. This CDR3 is 13 amino acids long. Material: cultured non-Tr1 T cells, either the whole culture or a sorted T cell fraction (not recorded which). This receptor was obtained from a human donor in good health. The chain couples TRBV5-1 to TRBJ1-1; perhaps TRBD1 as D (6 bases). CDR3 in amino acids: CASGQGINTEAFF. CDR3 sequence (DNA): TGCGCCAGCGGGCAGGGGATAAACACTGAAGCTTTCTTT.